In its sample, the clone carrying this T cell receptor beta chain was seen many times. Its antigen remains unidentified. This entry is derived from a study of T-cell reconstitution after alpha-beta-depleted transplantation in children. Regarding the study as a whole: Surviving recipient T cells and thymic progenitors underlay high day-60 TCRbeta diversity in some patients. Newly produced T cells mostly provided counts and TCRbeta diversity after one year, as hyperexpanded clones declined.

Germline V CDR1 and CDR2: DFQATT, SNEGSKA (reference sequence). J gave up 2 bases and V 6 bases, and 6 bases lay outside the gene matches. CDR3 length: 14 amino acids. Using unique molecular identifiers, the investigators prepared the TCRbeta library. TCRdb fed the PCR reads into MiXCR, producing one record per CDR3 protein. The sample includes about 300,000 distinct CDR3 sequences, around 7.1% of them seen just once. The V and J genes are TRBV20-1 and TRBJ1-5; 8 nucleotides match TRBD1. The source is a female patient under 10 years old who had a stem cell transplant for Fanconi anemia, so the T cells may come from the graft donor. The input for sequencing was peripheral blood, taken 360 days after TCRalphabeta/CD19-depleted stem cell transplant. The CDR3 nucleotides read TGCAGTGCCAGTAGGGGACAGGGCAATCAGCCCCAGCATTTT. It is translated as CSASRGQGNQPQHF.